This T cell receptor beta chain was sequenced during a study of T cell changes during pregnancy in multiple sclerosis. V gave up 0 bases and J gave up 9 bases, with 21 bases separating them. Germline loops: CDR1 MGHRA, CDR2 YSYEKL. The CDR3 spans 16 residues. Generated by immunoSEQ multiplex PCR, the TCRdb table keeps only in-frame clones and is missing some. The sample lists 33,000 or so clones, around 93% seen once, with about 0.4% in the top ten. The chain carries TRBV4-1 and TRBJ2-7; D perhaps matches TRBD1 (5 bases). Sequences were derived from CD4+ T cells from peripheral blood mononuclear cells, sampled in the third trimester of pregnancy. This receptor was identified in a female donor in good health, enrolled as a control in a pregnancy study. CDR3 bases: TGCGCCAGCAGCCAAGATCCGGCAGGGCCCCTTCGTGGGCAGTACTTC. This codes for CASSQDPAGPLRGQYF.